This passage covers 2 T cell receptor beta chains from one sample sequenced in a study of T cell clusters in autoimmune cytopenias (dated 2019 in TCRdb). Per sample, approximately 270 ng of peripheral blood genomic DNA, 35,000 to 40,000 genome equivalents, was used for TRB amplification. The reads were generated on an Illumina MiSeq. TRB rearrangements were amplified by multiplex PCR following a touch-down protocol, with the TRB-A and TRB-B primer pools mixed in one tube. The reads, reprocessed by TCRdb, yield one row per CDR3 protein sequence and no DNA. This sample's table contains approximately 2,100 distinct CDR3 sequences. Together, the top ten hold nearly 60% of the sample. The data also belong to a second study, concerning T cell repertoires in aging, cancer and after chemotherapy.

Source material: peripheral blood. The receptor set was obtained from a human donor with an autoimmune cytopenia or autoimmune hepatitis (not recorded which).

This chain joins TRBV12-3 or TRBV12-4 and TRBJ2-2; the TRBD2 assignment by TCRdb is unverifiable without DNA. CDR3 length equals 15 residues. The chain's CDR3 is CASSPLRVVSGELFF.

V gene TRBV10-3 combines with J gene TRBJ2-7; there is no DNA to check the TCRdb D call of TRBD1. The CDR3 spans 14 residues. Germline V lookup: CDR1 ENHRY, CDR2 SYGVKD. CDR3 sequence reads: CAIRDPQGSYEQYF.